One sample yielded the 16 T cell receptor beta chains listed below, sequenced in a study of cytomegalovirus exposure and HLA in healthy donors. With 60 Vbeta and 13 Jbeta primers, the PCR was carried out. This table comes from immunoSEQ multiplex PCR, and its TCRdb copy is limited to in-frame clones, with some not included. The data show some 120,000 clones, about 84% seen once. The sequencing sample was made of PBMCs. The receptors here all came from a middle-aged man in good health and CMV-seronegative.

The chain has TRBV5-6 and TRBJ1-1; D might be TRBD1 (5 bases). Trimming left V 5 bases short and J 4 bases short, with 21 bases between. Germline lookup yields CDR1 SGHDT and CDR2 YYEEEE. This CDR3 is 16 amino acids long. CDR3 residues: CASSPGGLGSGTEAFF. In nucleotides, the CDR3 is TGTGCCAGCAGTCCCGGGGGGTTAGGTTCGGGCACTGAAGCTTTCTTT.

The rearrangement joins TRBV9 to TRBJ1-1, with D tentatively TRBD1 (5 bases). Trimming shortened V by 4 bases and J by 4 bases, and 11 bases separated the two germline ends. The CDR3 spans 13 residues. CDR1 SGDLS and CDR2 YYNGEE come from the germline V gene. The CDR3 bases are TGTGCCAGCAGCCAGACAGTATCCACTGAAGCTTTCTTT. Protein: CASSQTVSTEAFF.

CDR3 region: CASRQGNNEKLFF. CDR3 nucleotide sequence: TGTGCCAGCCGACAGGGGAATAATGAAAAACTGTTTTTT. The chain couples TRBV19 to TRBJ1-4; 8 nucleotides align to TRBD1. Trimming took 9 bases from V and 4 from J; bases not matched to a gene: 4. The CDR3 length is 13 residues. CDR1 LNHDA and CDR2 SQIVND come from the germline V gene (reference sequence).

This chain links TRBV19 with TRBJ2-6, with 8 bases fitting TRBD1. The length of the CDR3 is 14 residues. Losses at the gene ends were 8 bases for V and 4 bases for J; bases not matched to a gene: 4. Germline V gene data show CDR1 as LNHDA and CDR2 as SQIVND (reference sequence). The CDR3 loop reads CASRTGTGANVLTF. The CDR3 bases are TGTGCCAGTCGGACAGGGACCGGGGCCAACGTCCTGACTTTC.

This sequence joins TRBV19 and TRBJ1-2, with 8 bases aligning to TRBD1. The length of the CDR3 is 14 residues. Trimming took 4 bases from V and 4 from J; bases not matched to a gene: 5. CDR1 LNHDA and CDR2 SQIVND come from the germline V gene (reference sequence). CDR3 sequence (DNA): TGTGCCAGTAGTACTCTCGACAGGGGCTATGGCTACACCTTC. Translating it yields CASSTLDRGYGYTF. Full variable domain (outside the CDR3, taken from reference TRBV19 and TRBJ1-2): DGGITQSPKYLFRKEGQNVTLSCEQNLNHDAMYWYRQDPGQGLRLIYYSQIVNDFQKGDIAEGYSVSREKKESFPLTVTSAQKNPTAFYLCASSTLDRGYGYTFGSGTRLTVV.

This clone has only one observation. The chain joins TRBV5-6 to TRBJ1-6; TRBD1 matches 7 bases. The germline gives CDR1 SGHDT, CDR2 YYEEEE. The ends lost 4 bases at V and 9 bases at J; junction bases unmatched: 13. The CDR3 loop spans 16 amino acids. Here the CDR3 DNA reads TGTGCCAGCAGCAGCTCTCGACAGGGTGCGATTTCACCCCTCCACTTT. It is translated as CASSSSRQGAISPLHF.

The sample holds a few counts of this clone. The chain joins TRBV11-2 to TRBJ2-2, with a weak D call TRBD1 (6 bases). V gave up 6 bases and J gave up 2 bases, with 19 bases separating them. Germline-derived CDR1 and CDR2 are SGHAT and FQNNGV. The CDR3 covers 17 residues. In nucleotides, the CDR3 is TGTGCCAGCAGGCAGACAGGAATCGCGTCTAACACCGGGGAGCTGTTTTTT. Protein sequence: CASRQTGIASNTGELFF. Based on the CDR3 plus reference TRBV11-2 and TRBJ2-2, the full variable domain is EAGVAQSPRYKIIEKRQSVAFWCNPISGHATLYWYQQILGQGPKLLIQFQNNGVVDDSQLPKDRFSAERLKGVDSTLKIQPAKLEDSAVYLCASRQTGIASNTGELFFGEGSRLTVL.

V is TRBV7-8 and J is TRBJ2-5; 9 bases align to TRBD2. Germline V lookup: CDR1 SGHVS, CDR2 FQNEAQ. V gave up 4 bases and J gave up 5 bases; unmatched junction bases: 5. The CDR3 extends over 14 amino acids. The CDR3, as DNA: TGTGCCAGCAGCTGGGGGGCGGGAGGGGAGACCCAGTACTTC. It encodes CASSWGAGGETQYF. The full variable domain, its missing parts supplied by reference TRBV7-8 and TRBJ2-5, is GAGVSQSPRYKVAKRGQDVALRCDPISGHVSLFWYQQALGQGPEFLTYFQNEAQLDKSGLPSDRFFAERPEGSVSTLKIQRTQQEDSAVYLCASSWGAGGETQYFGPGTRLLVL.

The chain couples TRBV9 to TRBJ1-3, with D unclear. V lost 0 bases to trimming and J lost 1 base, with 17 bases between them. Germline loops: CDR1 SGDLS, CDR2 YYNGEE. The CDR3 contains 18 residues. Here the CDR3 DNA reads TGTGCCAGCAGCGTAGTTCAGACTTTTAACTATTCTGGAAACACCATATATTTT. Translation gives CASSVVQTFNYSGNTIYF.

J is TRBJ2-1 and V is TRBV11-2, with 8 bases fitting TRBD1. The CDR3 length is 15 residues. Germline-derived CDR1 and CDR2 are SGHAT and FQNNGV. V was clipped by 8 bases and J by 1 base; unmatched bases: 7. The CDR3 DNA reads TGTGCCAGCGGCAAAACAGGGGGGTCCTACAATGAGCAGTTCTTC. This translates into CASGKTGGSYNEQFF.

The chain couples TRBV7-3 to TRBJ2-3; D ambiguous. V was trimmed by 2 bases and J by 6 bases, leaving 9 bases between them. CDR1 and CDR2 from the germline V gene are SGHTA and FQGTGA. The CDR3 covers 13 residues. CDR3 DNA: TGTGCCAGCAGCTTAGACTTCCAGGATACGCAGTATTTT. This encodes CASSLDFQDTQYF.

The CDR3 reads CASRDGIHRGRLGNEQFF. The CDR3 DNA is TGTGCCAGCAGAGACGGGATCCACAGGGGGCGCCTGGGCAATGAGCAGTTCTTC. This chain links TRBV7-6 with TRBJ2-1, with 9 bases identical to TRBD1. Losses at the gene ends were 6 bases for V and 6 bases for J; bases not matched to a gene: 18. Per germline, CDR1 SGHVS and CDR2 FNYEAQ. This CDR3 comprises 18 residues.

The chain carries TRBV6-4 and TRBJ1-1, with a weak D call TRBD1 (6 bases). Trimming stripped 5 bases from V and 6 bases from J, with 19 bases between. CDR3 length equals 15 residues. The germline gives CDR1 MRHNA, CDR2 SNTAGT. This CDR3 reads CASSPETGGRSEAFF. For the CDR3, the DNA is TGTGCCAGCAGTCCCGAGACAGGAGGTAGGTCTGAAGCTTTCTTT.

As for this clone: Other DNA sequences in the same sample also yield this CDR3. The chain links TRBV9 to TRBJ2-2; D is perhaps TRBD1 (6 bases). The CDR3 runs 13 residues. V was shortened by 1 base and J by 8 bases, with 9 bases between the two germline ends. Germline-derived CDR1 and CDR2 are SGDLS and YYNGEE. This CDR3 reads CASSVQGTGELFF. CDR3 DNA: TGTGCCAGCAGCGTACAGGGGACGGGGGAGCTGTTTTTT.

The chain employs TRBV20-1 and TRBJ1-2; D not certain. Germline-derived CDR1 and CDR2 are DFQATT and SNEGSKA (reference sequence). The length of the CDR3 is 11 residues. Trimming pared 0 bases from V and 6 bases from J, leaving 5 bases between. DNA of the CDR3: TGCAGTGCTAGAGAGCAGAATGGCTACACCTTC. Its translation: CSAREQNGYTF.

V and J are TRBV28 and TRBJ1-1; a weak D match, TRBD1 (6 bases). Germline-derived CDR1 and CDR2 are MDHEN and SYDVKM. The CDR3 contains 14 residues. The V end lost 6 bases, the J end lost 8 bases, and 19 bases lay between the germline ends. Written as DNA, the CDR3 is TGTGCCAGCAGCCTCCACGGGTACGACAGGGAAGCTTTCTTT. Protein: CASSLHGYDREAFF.